What follows are 18 T cell receptor beta chains derived from one specimen sequenced in a study of metastatic and nonmetastatic thyroid tumors. Ahead of thyroid surgery, no patient had received treatment of any kind. TCRdb called clones again from the PCR reads with MiXCR. The sample holds tens of thousands of clones; roughly 17% are singletons and the top ten take about 6%. Sequenced sample: blood. The receptors shown here come from a male donor with papillary thyroid cancer or a benign thyroid nodule (not recorded which). Some clones in this sample may be carry-over from other donors' samples.

At least ten counts were recorded for this clone. V is TRBV29-1 and J is TRBJ2-5; D is unclear. CDR3 length equals 12 residues. Trimming shortened V by 6 bases and J by 4 bases, and 12 bases separated the two germline ends. The germline gives CDR1 SQVTM, CDR2 ANQGSEA. The CDR3, as DNA: TGCAGCGTCCCGACGAGAAGAGAGACCCAGTACTTC. It is translated as CSVPTRRETQYF.

The genes are TRBV5-6 and TRBJ2-7; TRBD2 agrees at 9 bases. After removal of 1 base from V and 4 bases from J, the junction contained 9 bases not matched to a gene. The CDR3 has 16 amino acids. Germline assignment: CDR1 SGHDT and CDR2 YYEEEE. CDR3 sequence reads: CASSLTQTSGLYEQYF. The CDR3 DNA sequence: TGTGCCAGCAGCTTGACCCAGACTAGCGGCTTGTACGAGCAGTACTTC.

This clone is labeled as medium-sized. The chain employs TRBV27 and TRBJ2-7; perhaps D is TRBD1 or TRBD2 (5 bases each). Trimming took 2 bases from V and 7 from J, leaving 12 bases between them. The germline CDR1 and CDR2 sequences are MNHEY and SMNVEV (reference sequence). The CDR3 is made up of 13 amino acids. The CDR3 loop is CASSLSLWGEQYF. In DNA form, the CDR3 reads TGTGCCAGCAGTTTAAGTCTTTGGGGGGAGCAGTACTTC.

This chain links TRBV6-1 with TRBJ1-4, with D tentatively TRBD1 (6 bases). Trimming pared 1 base from V and 7 bases from J, leaving 13 bases between. CDR1 is MNHNS, CDR2 SASEGT, per germline. The CDR3 runs 15 residues. The CDR3 region is CASSEVAGEGEKLFF. In nucleotides, the CDR3 is TGTGCCAGCAGTGAAGTGGCAGGGGAAGGTGAAAAACTGTTTTTT.

V usage is TRBV9 and J usage is TRBJ2-7; D unclear. V dropped 4 bases and J dropped 6 bases, with 17 bases sitting between them. This CDR3 spans 14 amino acids. CDR1 is SGDLS, CDR2 YYNGEE, per germline. CDR3 protein: CASSPGGRTPEQYF. Written as DNA, the CDR3 is TGTGCCAGCAGCCCGGGTGGACGAACGCCCGAGCAGTACTTC.

In this sample, this clone is medium-sized. The chain couples TRBV9 to TRBJ2-7; D is unclear. The germline V gene encodes CDR1 SGDLS and CDR2 YYNGEE. The CDR3 has 13 residues. Trimming took off 0 bases at V and 4 bases at J, with 8 bases between the two ends. The CDR3 region has the DNA TGTGCCAGCAGCGTAGCTCCGTGGTACGAGCAGTACTTC. This translates into CASSVAPWYEQYF.

This clone was found many times. This chain links TRBV20-1 with TRBJ1-2; D is ambiguous. Germline V gene sequence: CDR1 DFQATT, CDR2 SNEGSKA (reference sequence). The CDR3 contains 13 residues. The CDR3 sequence: CSNSQQRHYGYTF. For the CDR3, the DNA is TGCAGCAACTCACAACAGAGGCACTATGGCTACACCTTC.

This chain links TRBV28 with TRBJ2-7; the D gene is possibly TRBD2 (6 bases). The CDR3 extends over 17 amino acids. Per the germline V gene, CDR1 is MDHEN and CDR2 is SYDVKM. V was clipped by 5 bases and J by 4 bases, with 24 bases between them. CDR3 DNA sequence: TGTGCCAGCAGTAATAGGGGTATGGCGGGGAGACCTTACGAGCAGTACTTC. It yields the protein CASSNRGMAGRPYEQYF.

This clone qualifies as medium-sized (0.01 to 0.1%). The V gene is TRBV20-1, the J gene TRBJ1-3, with a weak D call TRBD1 (5 bases). The CDR3 has 16 amino acids. Looked up from germline, CDR1 is DFQATT and CDR2 is SNEGSKA (reference sequence). The V end was cut by 1 base, the J end by 0 bases, with 13 bases between. As DNA, the CDR3 is TGCAGTGCTAGAGCCCCCGGGACTTACTCTGGAAACACCATATATTTT. Translated: CSARAPGTYSGNTIYF.

This clone showed up many times. The rearrangement uses TRBV28 and TRBJ1-2; 8 nucleotides align to TRBD1. Germline CDR1 is MDHEN and CDR2 is SYDVKM. The trim removed 4 bases at V and 5 bases at J, leaving 6 bases unmatched. CDR3 size: 14 residues. Here the CDR3 DNA reads TGTGCCAGCAGTTGGACAGGGACGAAGTATGGCTACACCTTC. Protein sequence: CASSWTGTKYGYTF.

The table lists this clone with many counts. The chain couples TRBV19 to TRBJ2-5, with D possibly TRBD2 on 6 matching bases. The germline gives CDR1 LNHDA, CDR2 SQIVND (reference sequence). V was pared by 10 bases and J by 5 bases, with 17 bases between. There are 13 residues in the CDR3. CDR3 sequence reads: CATAVGGWETQYF. The CDR3 DNA is TGTGCCACCGCGGTCGGGGGTTGGGAGACCCAGTACTTC.

The chain combines TRBV7-8 with TRBJ2-3, with 12 bases lining up with TRBD1. Germline assignment: CDR1 SGHVS and CDR2 FQNEAQ. Losses at the gene ends were 8 bases for V and 10 bases for J; bases not matched to a gene: 10. CDR3 size: 14 residues. CDR3 DNA sequence: TGTGCCAGCGCGGCGGGACAGGGGGCCCTTCCGCAGTATTTT. Its protein product is CASAAGQGALPQYF.

This clone showed up many times. CDR3 sequence: CASSANPGTGITEAFF. The CDR3 DNA reads as TGTGCCAGCAGCGCGAACCCCGGGACAGGGATCACTGAAGCTTTCTTT. This chain connects TRBV9 to TRBJ1-1, with 9 bases aligning to TRBD1. Germline CDR1 reads SGDLS; CDR2 reads YYNGEE. The trim removed 3 bases at V and 4 bases at J, leaving 10 bases unmatched. The CDR3 consists of 16 residues.

Only a few counts were recorded for this clone. This chain joins TRBV27 and TRBJ1-4; D is unclear. CDR1 is MNHEY and CDR2 is SMNVEV in the germline V gene (reference sequence). Trimming cost V 5 bases and J 7 bases, with 17 bases left between them. This CDR3 region has 15 residues. The CDR3 DNA sequence: TGTGCCAGCAGTCCAGCTGTCATAGCTATTGAAAAACTGTTTTTT. Protein sequence: CASSPAVIAIEKLFF.

This clone has a count of ten or more. The chain couples TRBV12-3 or TRBV12-4 to TRBJ2-1, with D possibly being TRBD2 (6 bases). The germline V and J ends were trimmed by 6 bases and 9 bases, with 18 bases remaining between them. CDR3 length equals 14 residues. CDR3 sequence (DNA): TGTGCCAGCAGCTGGGGAACGGGAGAGGTTGAGCAGTTCTTC. It codes for CASSWGTGEVEQFF.

This clone was seen ten or more times. This chain links TRBV6-1 with TRBJ2-5; D not resolved. CDR1 MNHNS and CDR2 SASEGT come from the germline V gene. The CDR3 totals 14 residues. V was pared by 1 base and J by 2 bases, with 8 bases between. The CDR3 sequence: CASSEGGVQETQYF. CDR3 sequence (DNA): TGTGCCAGCAGTGAAGGAGGCGTACAAGAGACCCAGTACTTC.

This clone was found a few times. The chain employs TRBV7-2 and TRBJ2-7; D remains ambiguous. With 3 bases removed from V and 3 bases from J, the gap between germline ends came to 6 bases. Germline assignment: CDR1 SGHTA and CDR2 FQGNSA. There are 12 residues in the CDR3. The DNA for the CDR3 is TGTGCCAGCAGCTTTCAAGGCTACGAGCAGTACTTC. Translated: CASSFQGYEQYF.

Comments on this clone: A read error may account for a junction end that differs from germline. The CDR3 loop is CASSYSEAVSPERGRGDYTF. For the CDR3, the DNA is TGTGCCAGCAGTTACTCTGAGGCAGTCTCCCCAGAAAGGGGGCGAGGAGACTACACATTC. The rearrangement uses TRBV6-2 or TRBV6-3 and TRBJ1-2, with 7 bases lining up with TRBD1. Germline CDR1 and CDR2: MNHEY and SVGEGT. This CDR3 spans 20 amino acids.